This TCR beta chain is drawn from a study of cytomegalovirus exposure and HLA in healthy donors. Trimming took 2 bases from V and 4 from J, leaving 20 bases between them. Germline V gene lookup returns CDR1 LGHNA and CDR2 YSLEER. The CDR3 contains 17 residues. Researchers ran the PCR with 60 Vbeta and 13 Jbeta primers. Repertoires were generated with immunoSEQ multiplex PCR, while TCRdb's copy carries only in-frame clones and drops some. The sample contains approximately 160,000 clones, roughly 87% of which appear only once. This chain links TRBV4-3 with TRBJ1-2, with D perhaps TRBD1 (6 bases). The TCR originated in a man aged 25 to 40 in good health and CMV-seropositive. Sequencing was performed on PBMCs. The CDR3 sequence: CASSQSTGLSASYGYTF. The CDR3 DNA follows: TGCGCCAGCAGCCAATCCACAGGGTTATCCGCTTCCTATGGCTACACCTTC.